Listed here are 11 T cell receptor beta chains from one sample, sequenced in a study of PD-L1 blockade in urothelial cancer. Libraries were prepared by immunoSEQ multiplex PCR; TCRdb keeps only in-frame clonotypes and omits some of them. In the table there are 55,000 to 70,000 clones, approximately 80% of which are singletons. The material was PBMCs, obtained around atezolizumab (anti-PD-L1) treatment. Every receptor here comes from a man in his 70s with urothelial cancer.

The chain couples TRBV5-4 to TRBJ2-5, with TRBD1 identical over 7 bases. Germline CDR1 and CDR2: SGHNT and YYREEE (reference sequence). This CDR3 spans 16 amino acids. V gave up 5 bases and J gave up 4 bases; unmatched junction bases: 14. CDR3 sequence: CASRDGLQGERETQYF. DNA for the CDR3: TGTGCCAGCAGGGACGGCCTCCAGGGGGAGAGAGAGACCCAGTACTTC.

The chain combines TRBV7-2 with TRBJ1-2; unclear D gene. CDR3 length: 13 amino acids. Looked up from germline, CDR1 is SGHTA and CDR2 is FQGNSA. Trimming removed 4 bases from V and 3 bases from J, with 9 bases in between. The CDR3 loop reads CASSSQRDYGYTF. The CDR3 bases are TGTGCCAGCAGCTCCCAACGAGACTATGGCTACACCTTC.

The chain carries TRBV5-4 and TRBJ2-1; no reliable D call. Germline-derived CDR1 and CDR2 are SGHNT and YYREEE (reference sequence). This CDR3 is built from 13 residues. Trimming left V 4 bases short and J 4 bases short, with 9 bases between. The CDR3 reads CASSARRYNEQFF. As DNA, the CDR3 is TGTGCCAGCAGCGCACGGAGATACAATGAGCAGTTCTTC.

This rearrangement joins TRBV5-1 to TRBJ2-5; the D gene is possibly TRBD2 (5 bases). This CDR3 is 15 amino acids long. Trimming cost V 4 bases and J 5 bases, with 18 bases left between them. Germline V gene lookup returns CDR1 SGHRS and CDR2 YFSETQ. In DNA form, the CDR3 reads TGCGCCAGCAGCCCAGCGGACCTAACGGGGGAGACCCAGTACTTC. It is translated as CASSPADLTGETQYF.

The chain links TRBV18 to TRBJ1-1; tentatively, D is TRBD1 (5 bases). V shed 0 bases and J shed 6 bases, with 11 bases lying between them. This CDR3 region has 14 residues. Germline CDR1 and CDR2: KGHSH and LQKENI. The CDR3 DNA is TGTGCCAGCTCACCACCGCGGGACTTGGCTGAAGCTTTCTTT. This gives the protein CASSPPRDLAEAFF.

For the CDR3, the DNA is TGCGCCAGCAGCCCCGGGACTAGCGGGATATACGAGCAGTACTTC. Residues: CASSPGTSGIYEQYF. The chain employs TRBV5-1 and TRBJ2-7; 13 nucleotides agree with TRBD2. CDR3 length: 15 amino acids. CDR1 and CDR2 (germline): SGHRS, YFSETQ. J was trimmed by 4 bases and V by 4 bases; bases with no gene match: 5.

This clone was seen only once. The CDR3 sequence is CASSESLAGDTQYF. CDR3 coding DNA: TGTGCCAGCAGTGAGAGTCTAGCGGGGGATACGCAGTATTTT. J is TRBJ2-3 and V is TRBV2, with 9 bases aligning to TRBD2. CDR1 SNHLY and CDR2 FYNNEI come from the germline V gene. The V segment lost 3 bases and the J segment 6 bases; nucleotides outside the gene matches: 4. The CDR3 extends over 14 amino acids.

This clone has a handful of counts. The J gene is TRBJ2-1, the V gene TRBV7-2; maybe TRBD2 (5 bases). CDR3 length equals 12 residues. In germline, CDR1 is SGHTA, CDR2 FQGNSA. V was clipped by 4 bases and J by 15 bases, with 16 bases between them. The CDR3 here is CASSSTSHRRFF. The DNA for the CDR3 is TGTGCCAGCAGCTCAACTAGTCACAGACGGTTCTTC. Supplemented by reference TRBV7-2 and TRBJ2-1, the full variable domain reads GAGVSQSPSNKVTEKGKDVELRCDPISGHTALYWYRQSLGQGLEFLIYFQGNSAPDKSGLPSDRFSAERTGGSVSTLTIQRTQQEDSAVYLCASSSTSHRRFFGPGTRLTVL.

This clone appeared a few times. V usage is TRBV2 and J usage is TRBJ2-5; 7 bases match TRBD2. The V gene's germline CDR1 is SNHLY and CDR2 FYNNEI. V lost 1 base and J lost 5; bases outside the gene matches: 7. The CDR3 runs 15 residues. The CDR3: CASSEEVRGGETQYF. In DNA, the CDR3 is TGTGCCAGCAGTGAAGAAGTTCGGGGAGGGGAGACCCAGTACTTC. The full variable domain, in which reference TRBV2 and TRBJ2-5 provide the parts outside the CDR3, is EPEVTQTPSHQVTQMGQEVILRCVPISNHLYFYWYRQILGQKVEFLVSFYNNEISEKSEIFDDQFSVERPDGSNFTLKIRSTKLEDSAMYFCASSEEVRGGETQYFGPGTRLLVL.

V usage is TRBV19 and J usage is TRBJ1-5; the D is unclear. Germline CDR1 and CDR2: LNHDA and SQIVND (reference sequence). Trimming shortened V by 8 bases and J by 3 bases, and 14 bases separated the two germline ends. CDR3 length: 14 amino acids. In nucleotides, the CDR3 is TGTGCCAGTCGCCAACAGCTTTCCAATCAGCCCCAGCATTTT. Amino acid sequence: CASRQQLSNQPQHF. Together with reference TRBV19 and TRBJ1-5, the CDR3 gives the full variable domain: DGGITQSPKYLFRKEGQNVTLSCEQNLNHDAMYWYRQDPGQGLRLIYYSQIVNDFQKGDIAEGYSVSREKKESFPLTVTSAQKNPTAFYLCASRQQLSNQPQHFGDGTRLSIL.

The rearrangement uses TRBV28 and TRBJ2-1; 9 positions agree with TRBD1. The CDR3 contains 15 residues. The germline CDR1 and CDR2 sequences are MDHEN and SYDVKM. J was trimmed by 1 base and V by 7 bases; bases with no gene match: 5. The CDR3 sequence is CASKDDRGSYNEQFF. CDR3 coding DNA: TGTGCCAGCAAAGACGACAGGGGGTCCTACAATGAGCAGTTCTTC.